Below, 24 T cell receptor beta chains from the same sample are listed, as sequenced in a study of blood T cell repertoires in COVID-19 (dated by TCRdb to 2020 to 2022). The library was made by the immunoSEQ multiplex PCR assay. TCRdb carries this immuneACCESS record with in-frame sequences only. Its versions omit some clonotypes, under half of them owing to an unresolved V gene in the studies checked, with the rest unexplained. The sample profile shows 350,000 to 450,000 clones; approximately 89% of them were found once. The ten top clones hold 1.7% of the sample. Sequencing was performed on PBMCs or T cells enriched from blood (not recorded which). Source of these receptors: a woman under 40 who had recovered from COVID-19.

This chain connects TRBV7-2 to TRBJ1-2; D ambiguous. The CDR3 is made up of 15 amino acids. Between the trimmed V and J ends, which lost 1 base and 4 bases, there was a span of 13 bases. Germline loops: CDR1 SGHTA, CDR2 FQGNSA. CDR3 in DNA: TGTGCCAGCAGCTTAGTGACAAATCCCCTCTATGGCTACACCTTC. It specifies CASSLVTNPLYGYTF.

This chain uses TRBV5-1 with TRBJ1-2; 11 bases align to TRBD1. V was clipped by 2 bases and J by 6 bases; unmatched bases: 9. This CDR3 is 16 amino acids long. The V gene's germline CDR1 is SGHRS and CDR2 YFSETQ. The CDR3 DNA sequence: TGCGCCAGCAGCTTAGACGGACAGGGGGCGCCTCATGGCTACACCTTC. Protein product: CASSLDGQGAPHGYTF.

The J gene is TRBJ1-1, the V gene TRBV5-1, with D possibly being TRBD1 (6 bases). The CDR3 consists of 16 residues. Germline V gene data show CDR1 as SGHRS and CDR2 as YFSETQ. Trimming stripped 1 base from V and 3 bases from J, with 16 bases between. The CDR3 bases are TGCGCCAGCAGCTTGAAATTTTTGGGGGCTTACACTGAAGCTTTCTTT. It translates to CASSLKFLGAYTEAFF.

The chain couples TRBV2 to TRBJ2-6; D is unclear. Trimming stripped 5 bases from V and 0 bases from J, with 5 bases between. The CDR3 is made up of 14 amino acids. Per germline, CDR1 SNHLY and CDR2 FYNNEI. For the CDR3, the DNA is TGTGCCAGCAGTACGCGCTCTGGGGCCAACGTCCTGACTTTC. Translation gives CASSTRSGANVLTF.

The gene calls are TRBV28 and TRBJ1-3; possible D gene TRBD1, 6 bases. Germline loops: CDR1 MDHEN, CDR2 SYDVKM. V was cut by 11 bases and J by 0 bases, with 14 bases left in between. The CDR3 runs to 14 residues. The CDR3 bases are TGTGCCGGCTCCAGGGGTGGCTCTGGAAACACCATATATTTT. Translation: CAGSRGGSGNTIYF.

The V call is TRBV7-8, the J call TRBJ1-5, with TRBD1 matching 7 bases. CDR1 is SGHVS and CDR2 is FQNEAQ in the germline V gene. CDR3 length: 16 amino acids. V lost 5 bases, J lost 3 bases, and 10 bases stayed unmatched. This chain's CDR3 is CASSIQDREPNQPQHF. CDR3 DNA sequence: TGTGCCAGCAGCATTCAAGACAGGGAACCCAATCAGCCCCAGCATTTT.

This chain uses TRBV5-4 with TRBJ2-3; 7 positions match TRBD1. The junction had 5 bases not matched to a gene; V was cut back by 4 bases and J by 3 bases. Germline V gives CDR1 SGHNT, CDR2 YYREEE (reference sequence). The CDR3 extends over 14 amino acids. CDR3: CASSQGVWTDTQYF. The CDR3, as DNA: TGTGCCAGCAGCCAGGGGGTTTGGACAGATACGCAGTATTTT.

The chain combines TRBV11-2 with TRBJ2-1; possible D gene TRBD2, 5 bases. The CDR3 covers 13 residues. The V end lost 2 bases, the J end lost 9 bases, and 11 bases lay between the germline ends. Germline V gene lookup returns CDR1 SGHAT and CDR2 FQNNGV. The CDR3 DNA reads TGTGCCAGCAGCTTAACTCTAGCAGGTGAGCAGTTCTTC. As protein: CASSLTLAGEQFF.

V and J are TRBV5-1 and TRBJ1-1, with D unresolved. V was cut by 0 bases and J by 4 bases, with 10 bases left in between. The germline V gene encodes CDR1 SGHRS and CDR2 YFSETQ. The CDR3 is 14 amino acids. CDR3 in amino acids: CASSLDGVGTEAFF. CDR3 in DNA: TGCGCCAGCAGCTTGGACGGGGTGGGCACTGAAGCTTTCTTT.

This chain uses TRBV11-3 with TRBJ1-1; the D is unclear. The germline V gene encodes CDR1 SGHNT and CDR2 YENEEA. The germline V and J ends were trimmed by 8 bases and 5 bases, with 15 bases remaining between them. The CDR3 runs 13 residues. CDR3 sequence reads: CASARGPRTEAFF. CDR3 nucleotide sequence: TGTGCCAGCGCGAGAGGGCCGCGGACTGAAGCTTTCTTT.

The rearrangement joins TRBV4-1 to TRBJ2-7, with TRBD2 matching over 11 bases. The J segment lost 5 bases and the V segment lost 3 bases, leaving 6 bases of the junction unmatched. This CDR3 is built from 15 residues. CDR1 and CDR2 (germline): MGHRA, YSYEKL. The CDR3 sequence: CASSHATTSGNEQYF. The CDR3 nucleotides are TGCGCCAGCAGCCACGCCACGACTAGCGGGAACGAGCAGTACTTC.

The CDR3 loop is CASSEETGRFAGTEAFF. In DNA, the CDR3 is TGTGCCAGCAGTGAAGAGACAGGGAGGTTTGCGGGCACTGAAGCTTTCTTT. V usage is TRBV2 and J usage is TRBJ1-1; 7 bases map to TRBD1. The V gene end was trimmed by 1 base and the J gene end by 4 bases; junction bases not matched to a gene: 12. There are 17 residues in the CDR3. The germline CDR1 and CDR2 sequences are SNHLY and FYNNEI. Variable domain in full (rest from reference TRBV2 and TRBJ1-1): EPEVTQTPSHQVTQMGQEVILRCVPISNHLYFYWYRQILGQKVEFLVSFYNNEISEKSEIFDDQFSVERPDGSNFTLKIRSTKLEDSAMYFCASSEETGRFAGTEAFFGQGTRLTVV.

The chain uses TRBV9 and TRBJ1-3; tentative D call: TRBD1 (6 bases). Between the trimmed V and J ends, which lost 0 bases and 2 bases, there was a span of 12 bases. Germline V gives CDR1 SGDLS, CDR2 YYNGEE. The CDR3 is 16 residues long. The CDR3 spells CASSVVARGAGNTIYF. In DNA form, the CDR3 reads TGTGCCAGCAGCGTAGTGGCCAGGGGAGCTGGAAACACCATATATTTT.

The V and J genes are TRBV20-1 and TRBJ2-3; 7 bases agree with TRBD2. The CDR3 is made up of 15 amino acids. V lost 3 bases to trimming and J lost 0 bases; unmatched junction nucleotides: 6. CDR1 is DFQATT, CDR2 SNEGSKA, per germline (reference sequence). For the CDR3, the DNA is TGCAGTGCTAGTCTCCCGGGACTAAGCACAGATACGCAGTATTTT. Translating gives CSASLPGLSTDTQYF.

The rearrangement joins TRBV7-3 to TRBJ2-1; 12 bases map to TRBD2. The CDR3 loop spans 13 amino acids. Trimming at V came to 5 bases and at J to 12 bases, leaving 5 bases not matched to a gene. The germline gives CDR1 SGHTA, CDR2 FQGTGA. CDR3 loop: CASSQLAGGGQFF. CDR3 sequence (DNA): TGTGCCAGCAGCCAACTAGCGGGAGGCGGGCAGTTCTTC.

There are a few counts of this clone. The chain links TRBV5-6 to TRBJ2-2; 7 bases are shared with TRBD1. CDR3 size: 15 residues. V was pared by 1 base and J by 5 bases, with 5 bases of the junction left unmatched. Germline V lookup: CDR1 SGHDT, CDR2 YYEEEE. The CDR3 DNA is TGTGCCAGCAGCTTGACAAGGACAGGAACCGGGGAGCTGTTTTTT. Its protein product is CASSLTRTGTGELFF.

The V gene is TRBV2, the J gene TRBJ1-3, with 9 bases fitting TRBD1. The CDR3 is 18 residues long. Trimming took 3 bases from V and 4 from J; bases not matched to a gene: 13. The V gene's germline CDR1 is SNHLY and CDR2 FYNNEI. The CDR3 DNA follows: TGTGCCAGCAGTGAGCCCAAGGACAGGGGTATTGTCGGAAACACCATATATTTT. Its translation: CASSEPKDRGIVGNTIYF.

This clone is a singleton in its sample. J is TRBJ1-6 and V is TRBV7-9; a possible D gene is TRBD1 (6 bases). Germline V CDR1 and CDR2: SEHNR, FQNEAQ (reference sequence). Deletions cut 1 base from V and 14 bases from J, with 18 bases between. There are 15 residues in the CDR3. The CDR3 reads CASSLVTGPIFTLHF. The CDR3 DNA sequence: TGTGCCAGCAGCTTAGTGACAGGACCAATCTTCACCCTCCACTTT.

The chain couples TRBV5-5 to TRBJ2-4; D is unclear. The CDR3 is made up of 13 amino acids. The germline V gene has CDR1 SGHKS and CDR2 YYEKEE (reference sequence). Trimming removed 0 bases from V and 6 bases from J, with 7 bases in between. The CDR3 nucleotides are TGTGCCAGCAGCTTGGCCTTTCTAAACATTCAGTACTTC. It encodes CASSLAFLNIQYF.

The rearrangement joins TRBV25-1 to TRBJ2-5, with 8 bases fitting TRBD2. The CDR3 runs to 16 residues. Trimming at V came to 4 bases and at J to 4 bases, leaving 11 bases not matched to a gene. The germline V gene encodes CDR1 MGHDK and CDR2 SYGVNS. CDR3 DNA: TGTGCCAGCAGTGTAGGACTAGCCTCGGTCGGAGAGACCCAGTACTTC. It encodes CASSVGLASVGETQYF.

J is TRBJ2-5 and V is TRBV28; the match to TRBD1 covers 7 bases. In germline, CDR1 is MDHEN, CDR2 SYDVKM. V shed 5 bases, J shed 5 bases, and the junction held 14 bases outside the gene matches. The CDR3 consists of 16 residues. The CDR3 sequence is CASSPTLGTERETQYF. CDR3 nucleotide sequence: TGTGCCAGCAGTCCCACCCTCGGGACAGAGAGGGAGACCCAGTACTTC.

The chain joins TRBV4-3 to TRBJ2-3; 7 nucleotides match TRBD2. The germline V gene has CDR1 LGHNA and CDR2 YSLEER. CDR3 length: 17 residues. V lost 0 bases, J lost 1 base, and 7 bases stayed unmatched. CDR3 sequence (DNA): TGCGCCAGCAGCCAAGATCGCCCGGGGGGTGGCACAGATACGCAGTATTTT. It encodes CASSQDRPGGGTDTQYF.

The rearrangement uses TRBV3-1 (or the pseudogene TRBV3-2) and TRBJ1-6; no clear D. The CDR3 loop spans 12 amino acids. The germline V gene encodes CDR1 LGHDT and CDR2 YNNKEL (reference sequence). V was cut by 4 bases and J by 10 bases, with 8 bases left in between. The CDR3 sequence is CASSLPGSPLHF. The CDR3 region has the DNA TGTGCCAGCAGCCTCCCCGGGTCACCCCTCCACTTT.

The rearrangement joins TRBV25-1 to TRBJ2-7; possible D gene TRBD1, 6 bases. The CDR3 totals 12 residues. Germline values: CDR1 MGHDK, CDR2 SYGVNS. Trimming pared 10 bases from V and 4 bases from J, leaving 14 bases between. The CDR3 here is CATTGSVYEQYF. CDR3 DNA sequence: TGTGCCACCACAGGGTCCGTATACGAGCAGTACTTC.